The TCR beta chain described here comes from a study of control samples from healthy donors and cancer patients. The CDR3 runs to 16 residues. The germline V gene encodes CDR1 SGHRS and CDR2 YFSETQ. The V end was cut by 4 bases, the J end by 0 bases, with 16 bases between. The repertoire was sequenced with immunoSEQ multiplex PCR; TCRdb's copy has only in-frame clones and lacks some. The repertoire includes about 95,000 clones, approximately 90% of them detected once, and around 1% sits in the top ten. The material sequenced was blood. This sequence originates from a woman aged 25 to 39 in good health. This rearrangement joins TRBV5-1 to TRBJ1-1, with D possibly being TRBD1 (5 bases). CDR3: CASSPMGDPMNTEAFF. The CDR3 DNA follows: TGCGCCAGCAGCCCCATGGGGGACCCCATGAACACTGAAGCTTTCTTT. Full variable domain (rest looked up from reference TRBV5-1 and TRBJ1-1): KAGVTQTPRYLIKTRGQQVTLSCSPISGHRSVSWYQQTPGQGLQFLFEYFSETQRNKGNFPGRFSGRQFSNSRSEMNVSTLELGDSALYLCASSPMGDPMNTEAFFGQGTRLTVV.